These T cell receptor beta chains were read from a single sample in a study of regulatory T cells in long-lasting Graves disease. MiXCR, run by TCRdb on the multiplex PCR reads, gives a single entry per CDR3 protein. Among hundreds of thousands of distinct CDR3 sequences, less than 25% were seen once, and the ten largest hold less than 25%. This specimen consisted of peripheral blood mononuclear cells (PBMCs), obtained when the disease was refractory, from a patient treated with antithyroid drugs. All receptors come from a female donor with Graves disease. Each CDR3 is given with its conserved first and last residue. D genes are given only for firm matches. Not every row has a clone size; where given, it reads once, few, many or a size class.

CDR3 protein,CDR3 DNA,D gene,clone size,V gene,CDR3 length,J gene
CATSVKTGGGNQPQHF,TGTGCCACCAGCGTAAAGACAGGGGGCGGCAATCAGCCCCAGCATTTT,TRBD1,many,TRBV15,16,TRBJ1-5
CASSIGSLLSYEQYF,TGCGCCAGCAGCATCGGGAGCCTACTCTCCTACGAGCAGTACTTC,-,many,TRBV5-1,15,TRBJ2-7
CASSPWRERGIEQFF,TGTGCCAGCAGTCCCTGGCGTGAACGCGGGATCGAGCAGTTCTTC,-,few,TRBV28,15,TRBJ2-1
CASSQTMGQARQYF,TGTGCCAGCAGCCAAACGATGGGGCAAGCGAGGCAGTACTTC,-,many,TRBV7-2,14,TRBJ2-7
CASSLFTGETNEKLFF,TGTGCCAGCAGCTTATTCACAGGCGAAACGAATGAAAAACTGTTTTTT,-,-,TRBV7-9,16,TRBJ1-4
CASSTTSLETQYF,TGTGCCAGCAGCACGACTAGTCTAGAGACCCAGTACTTC,-,many,TRBV7-9,13,TRBJ2-5
CASSYRTDTDTQYF,TGTGCCAGCAGTTATCGGACAGATACAGATACGCAGTATTTT,-,-,TRBV12-3/TRBV12-4,14,TRBJ2-3
CASSLVDSGTGQSNYGYTF,TGTGCCAGCAGCTTAGTGGATTCCGGGACAGGGCAAAGTAACTATGGCTACACCTTC,TRBD1,few,TRBV7-6,19,TRBJ1-2
CASRGTANTEAFF,TGTGCCAGCAGAGGGACAGCGAACACTGAAGCTTTCTTT,TRBD1,many,TRBV2,13,TRBJ1-1
CASSQDYTSYEQYF,TGCGCCAGCAGCCAAGATTATACTTCCTACGAGCAGTACTTC,-,-,TRBV4-1,14,TRBJ2-7
CASSLGGGKQETQYF,TGTGCCAGCAGCTTAGGCGGGGGAAAGCAAGAGACCCAGTACTTC,TRBD2,-,TRBV9,15,TRBJ2-5
CASSYSGREVKETQYF,TGTGCCAGCAGTTACTCGGGGCGGGAGGTTAAAGAGACCCAGTACTTC,TRBD2,-,TRBV6-2/TRBV6-3,16,TRBJ2-5